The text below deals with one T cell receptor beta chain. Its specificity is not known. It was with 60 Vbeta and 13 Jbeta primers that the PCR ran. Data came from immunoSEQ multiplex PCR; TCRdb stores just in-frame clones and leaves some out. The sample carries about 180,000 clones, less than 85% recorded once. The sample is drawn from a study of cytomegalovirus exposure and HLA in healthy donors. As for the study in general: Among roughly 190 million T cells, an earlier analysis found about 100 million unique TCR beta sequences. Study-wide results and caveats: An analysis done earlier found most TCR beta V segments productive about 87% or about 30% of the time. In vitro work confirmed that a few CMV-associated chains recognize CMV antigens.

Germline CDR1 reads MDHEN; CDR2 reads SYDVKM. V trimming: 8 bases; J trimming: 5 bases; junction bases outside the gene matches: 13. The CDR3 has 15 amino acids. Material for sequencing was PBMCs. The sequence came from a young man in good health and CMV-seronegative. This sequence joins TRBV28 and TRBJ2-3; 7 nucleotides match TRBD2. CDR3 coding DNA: TGTGCCAGCTTCCCTGGGGGGAGGGCGAGAGATACGCAGTATTTT. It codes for CASFPGGRARDTQYF. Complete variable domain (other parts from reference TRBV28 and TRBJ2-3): DVKVTQSSRYLVKRTGEKVFLECVQDMDHENMFWYRQDPGLGLRLIYFSYDVKMKEKGDIPEGYSVSREKKERFSLILESASTNQTSMYLCASFPGGRARDTQYFGPGTRLTVL.